The entry that follows covers one T cell receptor beta chain sequence. Its antigen target is currently unknown. No base quality information exists; no much larger clone differs at one position. TCRbeta CDR3 regions were amplified from genomic DNA by means of the immunoSEQ Assay, a bias-controlled multiplex PCR. The paper's data handling went like this. Within the assay, amplification of reference gene primers was used to estimate how many nucleated cells each sample contained. To quantify the absolute abundance of each unique TCRbeta CDR3 rearrangement, sequence reads were collapsed and filtered. For each sample, productive Simpson clonality was calculated by taking the square root of Simpson's diversity index across productive rearrangements. In TCRdb, the immuneACCESS table is reduced to in-frame sequences with V and J assigned. These tables do not hold every clone; where another copy was compared, an unresolved V gene accounts for under half, and the others remain unexplained. V and J calls and clone size are copied from that table; D and trimming were computed from the DNA. Within this sample are 110,000 or so clones, with less than 80% of them counted one time only. Around 2.3% of the sample goes to the ten largest clones.

These data come from a study of blood T cell repertoires in COVID-19 (TCRdb year 2020). In terms of the full investigation: Samples from collaborators originated in the United States, Italy and Spain and spanned both the acute and convalescent phases of COVID-19. The material from the prospective study consisted of cDNA or gDNA derived from T cells, B-cell-depleted T cells, or PBMCs. Subjects who had been exposed to COVID-19, were actively infected with it, or had recovered from it provided the deeply sampled blood TCRbeta repertoires that made up the dataset. The repertoires were released in a freely available public database intended as a resource for research on the immune response to SARS-CoV-2. The samples were drawn from the first 160 participants of the ongoing ImmuneRACE study and from 1,200 or so subjects provided by 6 global collaborators. Sample metadata almost always included a de-identified subject ID, COVID-19 status, age in years and sex. Where available, HLA class I and class II types were obtained from metadata supplied by the sample provider rather than from assay-based typing. Broad study findings and their caveats: How much clinical and demographic metadata was included differed by source and by participant, and the metadata was provided uncurated.

Collaborating institutions collected whole blood in K2EDTA tubes following their own protocols. For TCRbeta analysis, collaborators shipped samples as frozen whole blood, isolated PBMCs, or DNA extracted from either of those sample types. The germline V gene (reference sequence) yields SEHNR for CDR1 and FQNEAQ for CDR2. Taken from cysteine to phenylalanine, the CDR3 has 15 residues. The kept DNA is CDR3 alone, 45 bases in frame from the first base. Unmatched junction bases come to 3, with V trimmed by 5 bases and J by 4 bases. This sequence originates from a man aged 45-60 years with acute or convalescent COVID-19. Input material: peripheral blood. The sequence joins TRBV7-9 to TRBJ2-7; TRBD2 agrees with 15 junctional bases. CDR3 sequence: CASSGGLAGGYEQYF. The DNA is TGTGCCAGCAGCGGCGGACTAGCGGGGGGGTACGAGCAGTACTTC.